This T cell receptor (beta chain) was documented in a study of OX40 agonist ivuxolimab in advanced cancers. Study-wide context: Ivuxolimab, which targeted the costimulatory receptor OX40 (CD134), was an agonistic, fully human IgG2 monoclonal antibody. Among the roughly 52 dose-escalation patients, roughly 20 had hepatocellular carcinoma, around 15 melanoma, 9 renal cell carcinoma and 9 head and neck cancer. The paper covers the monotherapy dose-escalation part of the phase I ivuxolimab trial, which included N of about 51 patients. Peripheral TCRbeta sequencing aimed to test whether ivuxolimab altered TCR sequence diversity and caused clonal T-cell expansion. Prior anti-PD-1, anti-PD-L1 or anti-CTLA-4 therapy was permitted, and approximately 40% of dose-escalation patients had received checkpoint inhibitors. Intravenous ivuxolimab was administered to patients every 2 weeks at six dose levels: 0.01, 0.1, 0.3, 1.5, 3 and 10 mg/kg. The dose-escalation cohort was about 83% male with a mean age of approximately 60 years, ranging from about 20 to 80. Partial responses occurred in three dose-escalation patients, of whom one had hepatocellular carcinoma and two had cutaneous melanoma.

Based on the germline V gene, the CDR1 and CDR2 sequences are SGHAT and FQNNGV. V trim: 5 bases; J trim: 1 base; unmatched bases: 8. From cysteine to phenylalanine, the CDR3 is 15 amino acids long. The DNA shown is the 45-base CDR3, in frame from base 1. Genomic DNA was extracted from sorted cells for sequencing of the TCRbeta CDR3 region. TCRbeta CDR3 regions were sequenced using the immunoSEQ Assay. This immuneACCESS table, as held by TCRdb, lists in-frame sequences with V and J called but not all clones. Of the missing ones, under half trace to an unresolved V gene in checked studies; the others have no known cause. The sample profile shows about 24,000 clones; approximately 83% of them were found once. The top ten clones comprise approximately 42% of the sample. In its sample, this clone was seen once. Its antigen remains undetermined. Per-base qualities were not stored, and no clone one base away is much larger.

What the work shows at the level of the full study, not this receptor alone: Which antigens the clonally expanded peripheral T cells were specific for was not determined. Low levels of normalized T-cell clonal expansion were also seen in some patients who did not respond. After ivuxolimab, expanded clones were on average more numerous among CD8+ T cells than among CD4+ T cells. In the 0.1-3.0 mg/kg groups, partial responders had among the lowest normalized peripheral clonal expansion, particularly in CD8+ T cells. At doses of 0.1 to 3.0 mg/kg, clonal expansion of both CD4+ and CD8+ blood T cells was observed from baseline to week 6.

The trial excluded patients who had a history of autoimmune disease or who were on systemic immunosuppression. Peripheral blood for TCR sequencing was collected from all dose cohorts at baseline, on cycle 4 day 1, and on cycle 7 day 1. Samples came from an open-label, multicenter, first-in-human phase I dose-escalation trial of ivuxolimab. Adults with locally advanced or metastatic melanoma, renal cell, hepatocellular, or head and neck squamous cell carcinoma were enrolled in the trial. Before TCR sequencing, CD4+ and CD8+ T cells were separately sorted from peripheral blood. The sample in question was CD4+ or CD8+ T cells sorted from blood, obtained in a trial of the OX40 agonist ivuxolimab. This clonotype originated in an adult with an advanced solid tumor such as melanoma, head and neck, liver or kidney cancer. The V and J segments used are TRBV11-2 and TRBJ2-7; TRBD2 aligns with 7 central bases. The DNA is TGTGCCAGCAGCCCTCACCTAGCGGCGTCCTACGAGCAGTACTTC. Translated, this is CASSPHLAASYEQYF.